This T cell receptor beta chain was sequenced in a study of spatial heterogeneity in lung cancer. The CDR3 has 15 amino acids. Trimming at V came to 4 bases and at J to 9 bases, leaving 12 bases not matched to a gene. Germline CDR1 and CDR2: SQVTM and ANQGSEA. Time point defined: blood at routine non-recurrence follow-up after resection. Whole RNA, which was extracted from tumor, nontumor lung tissue or frozen PBMC, was sequenced without any cell sorting. TCRdb called the 5' RACE reads again in MiXCR, with one record for every CDR3 protein. Of approximately 50,000 distinct CDR3 sequences listed, 6% to 8.5% are singletons. This clonotype was detected a few times.

The source was PBMCs, collected at follow-up. V usage is TRBV29-1 and J usage is TRBJ2-1; TRBD2 aligns across 10 bases. This TCR came from a female donor with early-stage non-small cell lung cancer. Here the CDR3 DNA reads TGCAGCGTTGGACTTTCACTAGCGGGGATCGGTGAGCAGTTCTTC. Protein: CSVGLSLAGIGEQFF.